The rows below give T cell receptor beta chains drawn from one sample of a study of T cells expressing NK-cell markers. Following a re-call of the 5' RACE reads, TCRdb has one entry per CDR3 protein and lacks DNA. Its table records 500,000 to 700,000 distinct CDR3 sequences. The specimen was blood T cells: a sorted CD56 or NKG2C T cell subset, CD4+ or CD8+ T cells, or bulk PBMC T cells (not recorded which). The receptors originated from a man aged 18-30 years in good health. Each CDR3 is given with its conserved first and last residue. Each record gives: CDR3 protein, V gene, J gene.

CDR3aa: CASSLVGGVKVFSGANVLTF
v_gene: TRBV5-1
j_gene: TRBJ2-6

CDR3aa: CASSQDRQGADTQYF
v_gene: TRBV4-3
j_gene: TRBJ2-3

CDR3aa: CASSPSRNGQVVLAKNIQYF
v_gene: TRBV18
j_gene: TRBJ2-4

CDR3aa: CASSLKLAGVSEQFF
v_gene: TRBV7-9
j_gene: TRBJ2-1

CDR3aa: CASPGWGRNTGELFF
v_gene: TRBV12-3/TRBV12-4
j_gene: TRBJ2-2

CDR3aa: CASSLVPRPNTGELFF
v_gene: TRBV7-2
j_gene: TRBJ2-2

CDR3aa: CASIGIAGSTDTQYF
v_gene: TRBV27
j_gene: TRBJ2-3

CDR3aa: CSVEGPSGSTDTQYF
v_gene: TRBV29-1
j_gene: TRBJ2-3

CDR3aa: CASSLSGGRQETQYF
v_gene: TRBV12-3/TRBV12-4
j_gene: TRBJ2-5

CDR3aa: CASAPPGLAGYKNIQYF
v_gene: TRBV7-9
j_gene: TRBJ2-4

CDR3aa: CSAEDRSSNYGYTF
v_gene: TRBV20-1
j_gene: TRBJ1-2

CDR3aa: CSQQSTDTQYF
v_gene: TRBV29-1
j_gene: TRBJ2-3

CDR3aa: CATSRERDAPQFF
v_gene: TRBV15
j_gene: TRBJ2-1

CDR3aa: CASSLRAQTQYF
v_gene: TRBV7-2
j_gene: TRBJ2-5

CDR3aa: CASSPQGRDRDYGYTF
v_gene: TRBV5-1
j_gene: TRBJ1-2

CDR3aa: CSARVPQSKNQPQHF
v_gene: TRBV20-1
j_gene: TRBJ1-5

CDR3aa: CAISESNREPYNEQFF
v_gene: TRBV10-3
j_gene: TRBJ2-1

CDR3aa: CASSVSRDYEQYF
v_gene: TRBV6-5
j_gene: TRBJ2-7

CDR3aa: CSARSSAHINNEQFF
v_gene: TRBV20-1
j_gene: TRBJ2-1

CDR3aa: CASSFPGLHNEQFF
v_gene: TRBV7-6
j_gene: TRBJ2-1

CDR3aa: CASSSGTPNSPLHF
v_gene: TRBV12-3/TRBV12-4
j_gene: TRBJ1-6

CDR3aa: CASRKSGTGTEKTEAFF
v_gene: TRBV7-9
j_gene: TRBJ1-1

CDR3aa: CASSQGGLAGGFGTDTQYF
v_gene: TRBV4-2
j_gene: TRBJ2-3

CDR3aa: CASSQDRGLAGVDEQFF
v_gene: TRBV3-1
j_gene: TRBJ2-1

CDR3aa: CASSPGPEDTQYF
v_gene: TRBV7-2
j_gene: TRBJ2-3

CDR3aa: CASSYGIAIGEDTQYF
v_gene: TRBV6-2/TRBV6-3
j_gene: TRBJ2-3

CDR3aa: CASSQVSRNTQYF
v_gene: TRBV14
j_gene: TRBJ2-3

CDR3aa: CASSVAVGGSSYNEQFF
v_gene: TRBV9
j_gene: TRBJ2-1

CDR3aa: CASSYGTKQFF
v_gene: TRBV6-2/TRBV6-3
j_gene: TRBJ2-1

CDR3aa: CASSQGLAGPPYEQYF
v_gene: TRBV14
j_gene: TRBJ2-7

CDR3aa: CASSTTGPNTEAFF
v_gene: TRBV12-3/TRBV12-4
j_gene: TRBJ1-1

CDR3aa: CASSLDPGGSGYTF
v_gene: TRBV5-1
j_gene: TRBJ1-2

CDR3aa: CASSRRQTHYGYTF
v_gene: TRBV21-1
j_gene: TRBJ1-2

CDR3aa: CASSSARLADEQFF
v_gene: TRBV11-2
j_gene: TRBJ2-1

CDR3aa: CASRLTGGRGYEQFF
v_gene: TRBV12-3/TRBV12-4
j_gene: TRBJ2-1

CDR3aa: CATSGRGTQYF
v_gene: TRBV28
j_gene: TRBJ2-3

CDR3aa: CASSPTSGKYNEQFF
v_gene: TRBV12-3/TRBV12-4
j_gene: TRBJ2-1

CDR3aa: CASDRGVSVTEAFF
v_gene: TRBV12-3/TRBV12-4
j_gene: TRBJ1-1

CDR3aa: CSATQGGGNQPQHF
v_gene: TRBV20-1
j_gene: TRBJ1-5

CDR3aa: CASSLDRGEWTGYTF
v_gene: TRBV5-1
j_gene: TRBJ1-2

CDR3aa: CATSRERLRPFF
v_gene: TRBV15
j_gene: TRBJ2-1